This TCR beta chain was captured in a study of blood T cell repertoires in COVID-19. The overall study: The United States, Italy and Spain supplied acute and convalescent COVID-19 samples.

The count of this clone is one. V lost 4 bases and J lost 5, with 12 bases in between. The CDR3 totals 14 residues. Germline CDR1 reads LGHDT; CDR2 reads YNNKEL (reference sequence). How the authors handled the data: Amplification from reference gene primers served as the basis for estimated nucleated cell counts. The repertoire was sequenced with immunoSEQ multiplex PCR; TCRdb's copy has only in-frame clones and lacks some. V, J and clone size reflect that table, while D and trimming were determined from the DNA. Altogether hundreds of thousands of clones are present, about 80% being singletons, with the ten largest covering about 8.1%.

Sequenced material: peripheral blood. The sequence was obtained from an elderly man with acute or convalescent COVID-19. The chain uses TRBV3-1 (or the pseudogene TRBV3-2) and TRBJ2-1, with D possibly matching TRBD2 (5 bases). The CDR3 region has the DNA TGTGCCAGCAGCCGCGTGGGGAGAAACAATGAGCAGTTCTTC. It encodes CASSRVGRNNEQFF.